This TCR beta chain stems from a study of early T cells in non-severe SARS-CoV-2 infection. The wider study: From unsorted whole blood, bulk RNA was sequenced, and the chains remained unpaired.

Study results and limitations: Reliance on VDJdb matching favored anti-spike CD8 responses; private and CD4 specificities were missed.

Each single cDNA molecule received a unique molecular identifier. TCRdb re-called the 5' RACE reads with MiXCR, one entry per CDR3 protein. The table records 85,000 to 100,000 distinct CDR3 sequences, under 15% of them present only once. In the case of this clonotype: Its antigen remains unknown.

The CDR3 runs 17 residues. The germline gives CDR1 SNHLY, CDR2 FYNNEI. Between the trimmed V and J ends, which lost 6 bases and 3 bases, there was a span of 20 bases. The sequenced sample was whole blood. This chain uses TRBV2 with TRBJ2-2; weak D call: TRBD1 (6 bases). The receptor's source is an adult who was a healthcare worker with PCR-confirmed SARS-CoV-2 infection or an uninfected control (not recorded which). The CDR3 loop is CASRSRTGFYHTGELFF. The DNA for the CDR3 is TGTGCCAGCAGGTCCCGAACAGGGTTTTACCACACCGGGGAGCTGTTTTTT.